The rows below give T cell receptor beta chains drawn from one sample of a study of radiation and T cells in renal cell carcinoma. Clones were read by immunoSEQ multiplex PCR, and TCRdb kept only the in-frame ones, dropping some. The data hold roughly 100,000 clones, with about 88% observed a single time. This specimen was blood, taken from a patient whose treatment included radiotherapy and nephrectomy. The receptors come from a man aged 45-65 years with renal cell carcinoma. The conserved cysteine and the conserved F or W are not part of the CDR3 here.

TRBV7-9,ASSLRSPLH
TRBV5-1,ASSFTGDPTDTQY
TRBV5-1,ASSLGTSGTYEQY
TRBV2,ASSVEGGNSNQPQH
TRBV5-5,ASSLYGPPGETQY
TRBV7-9,ASIQGSASYNSPLH
TRBV11-1,ASSLVTPGQGSGETQY
TRBV6-6,ASSRGQGYEQY
TRBV18,ASSPGQGLDQPQH
TRBV11-3,ASSPSGVPSYEQY